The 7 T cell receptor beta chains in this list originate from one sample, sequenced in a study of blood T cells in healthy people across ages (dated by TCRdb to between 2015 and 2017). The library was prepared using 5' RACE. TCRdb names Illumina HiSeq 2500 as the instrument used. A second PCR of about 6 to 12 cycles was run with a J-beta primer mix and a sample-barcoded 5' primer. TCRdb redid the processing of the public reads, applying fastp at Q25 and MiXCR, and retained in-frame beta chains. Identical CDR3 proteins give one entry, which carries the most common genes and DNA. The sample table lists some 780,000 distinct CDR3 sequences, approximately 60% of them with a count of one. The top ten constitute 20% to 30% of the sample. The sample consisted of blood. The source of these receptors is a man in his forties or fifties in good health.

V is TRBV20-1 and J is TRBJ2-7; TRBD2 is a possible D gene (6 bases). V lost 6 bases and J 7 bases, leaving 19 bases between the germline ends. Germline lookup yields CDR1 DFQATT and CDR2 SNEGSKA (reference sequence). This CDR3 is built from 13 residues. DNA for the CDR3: TGCAGTGCCCACACCATGACTAGTACTGAGCAGTACTTC. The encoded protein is CSAHTMTSTEQYF.

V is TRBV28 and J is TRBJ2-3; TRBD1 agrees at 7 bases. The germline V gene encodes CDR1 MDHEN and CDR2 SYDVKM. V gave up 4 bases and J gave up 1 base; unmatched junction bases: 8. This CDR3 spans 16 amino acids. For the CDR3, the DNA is TGTGCCAGCAGTTCGTACAGGGGCTTAGGCACAGATACGCAGTATTTT. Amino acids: CASSSYRGLGTDTQYF.

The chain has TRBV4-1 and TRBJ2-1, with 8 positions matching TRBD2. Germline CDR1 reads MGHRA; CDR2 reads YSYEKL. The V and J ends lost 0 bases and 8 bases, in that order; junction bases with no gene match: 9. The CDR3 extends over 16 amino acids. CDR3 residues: CASSQEAGLDIDEQFF. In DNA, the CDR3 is TGCGCCAGCAGCCAAGAGGCGGGACTAGATATCGATGAGCAGTTCTTC.

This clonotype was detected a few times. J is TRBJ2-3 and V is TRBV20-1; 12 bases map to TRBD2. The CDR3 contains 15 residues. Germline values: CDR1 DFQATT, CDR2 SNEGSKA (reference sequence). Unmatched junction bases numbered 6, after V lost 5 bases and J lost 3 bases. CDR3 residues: CSAAEGTSGTDTQYF. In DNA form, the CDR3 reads TGCAGTGCTGCTGAGGGGACTAGCGGGACAGATACGCAGTATTTT.

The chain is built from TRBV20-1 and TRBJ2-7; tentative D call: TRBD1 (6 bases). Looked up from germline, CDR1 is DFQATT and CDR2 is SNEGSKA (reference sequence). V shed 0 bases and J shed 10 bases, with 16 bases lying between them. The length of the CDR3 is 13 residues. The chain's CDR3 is CSARDPGHWIQYF. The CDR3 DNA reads TGCAGTGCTAGAGATCCGGGACACTGGATCCAGTACTTC.

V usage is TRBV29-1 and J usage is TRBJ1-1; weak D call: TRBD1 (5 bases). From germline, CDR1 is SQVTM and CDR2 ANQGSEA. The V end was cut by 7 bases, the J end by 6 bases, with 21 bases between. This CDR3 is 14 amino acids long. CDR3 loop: CSARTGRVGSEAFF. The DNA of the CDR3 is TGCAGCGCACGAACGGGGCGGGTCGGCTCTGAAGCTTTCTTT.

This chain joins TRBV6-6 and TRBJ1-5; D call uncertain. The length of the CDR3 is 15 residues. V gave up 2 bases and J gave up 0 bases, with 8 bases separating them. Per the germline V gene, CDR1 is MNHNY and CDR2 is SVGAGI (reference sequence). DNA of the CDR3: TGTGCCAGCAGTTACACGATTAATAGCAATCAGCCCCAGCATTTT. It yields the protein CASSYTINSNQPQHF.